A single sample is the source of the 30 T cell receptor beta chains below, sequenced in a study of CXCR3-negative and CXCR3-positive naive CD8 T cells. Whole-study findings and limits: TRB CDR3s of CXCR3-positive naive cells were more hydrophobic than those of CXCR3-negative naive cells.

Antigen specificity for these receptors is unknown. TRB cDNA libraries were made by UMI-labeled 5' RACE. Following a re-call of the 5' RACE reads, TCRdb has one entry per CDR3 protein and lacks DNA. In total, the table holds about 94,000 distinct CDR3 sequences. What was sequenced was naive CXCR3+ CD8+ T cells from blood. Subset meaning: CD45RO-CCR7+CD27+CD95- naive CD8+ T cells expressing CXCR3 (TNR3+). The receptors were gathered from a human donor in good health. Some clones in this sample may be carry-over from other donors' samples.

The gene calls are TRBV27 and TRBJ1-5; without DNA, the TCRdb call of TRBD1 cannot be checked. The length of the CDR3 is 13 residues. Germline CDR1 reads MNHEY; CDR2 reads SMNVEV (reference sequence). The CDR3 is CASSLSPGQPQHF.

The gene calls are TRBV10-3 and TRBJ2-5; without DNA, the TCRdb call of TRBD2 cannot be checked. Germline V gene lookup returns CDR1 ENHRY and CDR2 SYGVKD. The CDR3 has 17 amino acids. CDR3 region: CAISESGSGVTQETQYF.

The chain recombines TRBV4-2 with TRBJ2-1; TCRdb's D call of TRBD2 is untestable without DNA. CDR3 size: 17 residues. Germline V gene sequence: CDR1 LGHNA, CDR2 YNFKEQ. This chain's CDR3 is CASSEAGDPISYNEQFF.

V and J are TRBV25-1 and TRBJ2-7; there is no DNA to check the TCRdb D call of TRBD1. Per germline, CDR1 MGHDK and CDR2 SYGVNS. CDR3 length: 11 residues. CDR3 amino acids: CATRQGREQYF.

This rearrangement joins TRBV7-8 to TRBJ2-1; the TCRdb call, TRBD1, lacks DNA for checking. The germline V gene encodes CDR1 SGHVS and CDR2 FQNEAQ. The CDR3 consists of 12 residues. This CDR3 is CASSTGTIEQFF.

The genes are TRBV12-3 or TRBV12-4 and TRBJ2-1; without DNA, the TCRdb call of TRBD1 cannot be checked. The CDR3 has 15 residues. The CDR3 spells CASNGYRGLNNEQFF.

The V gene is TRBV28, the J gene TRBJ2-1; TCRdb proposes TRBD1, but this gene call is untestable without DNA. CDR3 length equals 13 residues. From germline, CDR1 is MDHEN and CDR2 SYDVKM. The CDR3 spells CASRPNRDPEQFF.

V gene TRBV19 combines with J gene TRBJ2-2; TCRdb's D call of TRBD1 is untestable without DNA. Germline CDR1 and CDR2: LNHDA and SQIVND (reference sequence). The CDR3 sequence is 19 residues long. The CDR3 sequence: CASSAPGQTGWYRAGELFF.

The rearrangement uses TRBV20-1 and TRBJ1-4; TCRdb returns TRBD1, unconfirmable since there is no DNA. Germline CDR1 reads DFQATT; CDR2 reads SNEGSKA (reference sequence). The CDR3 runs to 16 residues. CDR3 sequence reads: CSASALPGQGTRKLFF.

The chain employs TRBV28 and TRBJ2-3; TCRdb designates TRBD2, a call that cannot be tested without DNA. The CDR3 loop spans 14 amino acids. From germline, CDR1 is MDHEN and CDR2 SYDVKM. The CDR3 sequence is CASSLAGDQDTQYF.

The chain has TRBV7-9 and TRBJ2-1; TCRdb's D call of TRBD2 is untestable without DNA. This CDR3 spans 19 amino acids. Germline loops: CDR1 SEHNR, CDR2 FQNEAQ (reference sequence). The CDR3 reads CASSPSGWTSGGLNDEQFF.

The chain employs TRBV5-1 and TRBJ1-4; TCRdb returns TRBD1, unconfirmable since there is no DNA. The CDR3 is 14 residues long. Germline CDR1 is SGHRS and CDR2 is YFSETQ. The CDR3 region is CASSLGQGLEKLFF.

V and J are TRBV5-4 and TRBJ1-3; the TCRdb D gene call, TRBD1, has no DNA to confirm it. Germline CDR1 and CDR2: SGHNT and YYREEE (reference sequence). The CDR3 runs 15 residues. The CDR3 sequence: CASSDPGISGNTIYF.

The CDR3 sequence: CATSRDGGLVYEQYF. The V gene is TRBV15, the J gene TRBJ2-7; the D call of TRBD1 rests on TCRdb alone, since no DNA is present to check it. Per the germline V gene, CDR1 is LNHNV and CDR2 is YYDKDF (reference sequence). This CDR3 comprises 15 residues.

The genes are TRBV4-1 and TRBJ2-1; TCRdb's D call of TRBD2 is untestable without DNA. CDR3 length: 17 amino acids. Germline CDR1 MGHRA, CDR2 YSYEKL. CDR3 protein: CASSQLGMLAGDNEQFF.

The chain couples TRBV27 to TRBJ2-3. The CDR3 sequence is 13 residues long. From germline, CDR1 is MNHEY and CDR2 SMNVEV (reference sequence). The chain's CDR3 is CASSLSIGDTQYF.

This sequence joins TRBV28 and TRBJ2-3; as DNA is missing, the TRBD1 call by TCRdb cannot be tested. This CDR3 spans 18 amino acids. The V gene's germline CDR1 is MDHEN and CDR2 SYDVKM. The chain's CDR3 is CASSLGGLGETNTDTQYF.

V gene TRBV7-9 combines with J gene TRBJ1-3; absent DNA, TCRdb's TRBD1 call cannot be checked. The CDR3 is 15 residues long. Germline V gene sequence: CDR1 SEHNR, CDR2 FQNEAQ (reference sequence). The CDR3 loop reads CASSLGAGAGNTIYF.

The genes are TRBV25-1 and TRBJ2-1. CDR1 MGHDK and CDR2 SYGVNS come from the germline V gene. The CDR3 is 13 amino acids. The CDR3 loop reads CASSEFSVNEQFF. Complete variable domain (other parts from reference TRBV25-1 and TRBJ2-1): EADIYQTPRYLVIGTGKKITLECSQTMGHDKMYWYQQDPGMELHLIHYSYGVNSTEKGDLSSESTVSRIRTEHFPLTLESARPSHTSQYLCASSEFSVNEQFFGPGTRLTVL.

The chain has TRBV5-1 and TRBJ1-1; the TRBD1 assignment by TCRdb is unverifiable without DNA. Germline loops: CDR1 SGHRS, CDR2 YFSETQ. The CDR3 runs 13 residues. CDR3 protein: CASSLGGATEAFF. The variable domain in full, with the rest retrieved from reference TRBV5-1 and TRBJ1-1, is KAGVTQTPRYLIKTRGQQVTLSCSPISGHRSVSWYQQTPGQGLQFLFEYFSETQRNKGNFPGRFSGRQFSNSRSEMNVSTLELGDSALYLCASSLGGATEAFFGQGTRLTVV.

CDR3 amino acids: CASSARLAGGTYEQYF. This chain joins TRBV19 and TRBJ2-7; there is no DNA to check the TCRdb D call of TRBD2. Germline V gives CDR1 LNHDA, CDR2 SQIVND (reference sequence). CDR3 length: 16 amino acids.

The chain joins TRBV28 to TRBJ2-2; TCRdb outputs TRBD2, but without DNA this stays unchecked. This CDR3 has 17 residues. The germline CDR1 and CDR2 sequences are MDHEN and SYDVKM. CDR3 protein: CASSPQVSGIGTGELFF.

The CDR3 reads CASSFYSETQYF. This chain joins TRBV28 and TRBJ2-5. This CDR3 contains 12 residues. Per germline, CDR1 MDHEN and CDR2 SYDVKM. The full variable domain, with the rest looked up from reference TRBV28 and TRBJ2-5, is DVKVTQSSRYLVKRTGEKVFLECVQDMDHENMFWYRQDPGLGLRLIYFSYDVKMKEKGDIPEGYSVSREKKERFSLILESASTNQTSMYLCASSFYSETQYFGPGTRLLVL.

J is TRBJ1-1 and V is TRBV14; there is no DNA to check the TCRdb D call of TRBD1. The CDR3 sequence is 15 residues long. Looked up from germline, CDR1 is SGHDN and CDR2 is FVKESK. This chain's CDR3 is CASSHERDRVGKVFF.

The CDR3 loop is CASSQELSSSYNSPLHF. V is TRBV4-2 and J is TRBJ1-6. CDR3 length: 17 amino acids. In germline, CDR1 is LGHNA, CDR2 YNFKEQ.

V gene TRBV5-1 combines with J gene TRBJ2-3. Germline CDR1 and CDR2: SGHRS and YFSETQ. The CDR3 extends over 12 amino acids. The CDR3 loop reads CASSLGDRRLLF.

The chain combines TRBV7-2 with TRBJ2-2; absent DNA, TCRdb's TRBD2 call cannot be checked. The CDR3 has 16 residues. Germline V gives CDR1 SGHTA, CDR2 FQGNSA. CDR3 amino acids: CASSPPRPLASGELFF.

The V gene is TRBV6-6, the J gene TRBJ2-4. The germline gives CDR1 MNHNY, CDR2 SVGAGI (reference sequence). The CDR3 totals 15 residues. The CDR3 sequence: CASSRAVEAKNIQYF.

V gene TRBV25-1 combines with J gene TRBJ1-2. CDR1 and CDR2 (germline): MGHDK, SYGVNS. CDR3 length equals 12 residues. The CDR3 is CASSEANYGYTF.

V is TRBV29-1 and J is TRBJ2-2; TCRdb names TRBD2, which stays unverified in the absence of DNA. The CDR3 length is 21 residues. Germline V gene data show CDR1 as SQVTM and CDR2 as ANQGSEA. The chain's CDR3 is CSAEARGHDLAGLYVTGELFF.